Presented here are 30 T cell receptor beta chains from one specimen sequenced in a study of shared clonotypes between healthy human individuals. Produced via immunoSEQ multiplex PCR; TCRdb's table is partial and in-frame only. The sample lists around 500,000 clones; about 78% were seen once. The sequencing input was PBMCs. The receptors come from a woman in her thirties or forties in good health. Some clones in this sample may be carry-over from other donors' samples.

The CDR3 DNA follows: TGTGCCAGCAGCCATGGGGCCCTGGCGGCGACCTACAATGAGCAGTTCTTC. Its translation: CASSHGALAATYNEQFF. The chain recombines TRBV14 with TRBJ2-1, with D perhaps TRBD1 (5 bases). The CDR3 sequence is 17 residues long. Trimming shortened V by 3 bases and J by 2 bases, and 17 bases separated the two germline ends. Germline V gene sequence: CDR1 SGHDN, CDR2 FVKESK.

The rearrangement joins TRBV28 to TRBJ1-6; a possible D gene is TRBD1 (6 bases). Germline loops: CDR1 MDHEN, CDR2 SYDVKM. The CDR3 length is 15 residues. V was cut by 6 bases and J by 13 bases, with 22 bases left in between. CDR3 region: CASSLGGPLKSPLHF. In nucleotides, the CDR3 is TGTGCCAGCAGCCTAGGGGGACCATTAAAATCTCCCCTCCACTTT.

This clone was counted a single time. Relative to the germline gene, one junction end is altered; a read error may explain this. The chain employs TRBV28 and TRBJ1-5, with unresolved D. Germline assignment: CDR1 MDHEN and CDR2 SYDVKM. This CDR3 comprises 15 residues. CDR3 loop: CTSSLGGVGDQPQHF. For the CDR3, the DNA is TGTACCAGCAGTTTAGGCGGCGTGGGAGATCAGCCCCAGCATTTT. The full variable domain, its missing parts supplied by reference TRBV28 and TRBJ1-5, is DVKVTQSSRYLVKRTGEKVFLECVQDMDHENMFWYRQDPGLGLRLIYFSYDVKMKEKGDIPEGYSVSREKKERFSLILESASTNQTSMYLCTSSLGGVGDQPQHFGDGTRLSIL.

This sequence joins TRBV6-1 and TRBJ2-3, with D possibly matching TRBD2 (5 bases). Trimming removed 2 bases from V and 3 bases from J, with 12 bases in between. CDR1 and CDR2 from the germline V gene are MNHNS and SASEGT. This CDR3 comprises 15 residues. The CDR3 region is CASSEYGVGTDTQYF. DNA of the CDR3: TGTGCCAGCAGTGAATACGGGGTCGGTACAGATACGCAGTATTTT.

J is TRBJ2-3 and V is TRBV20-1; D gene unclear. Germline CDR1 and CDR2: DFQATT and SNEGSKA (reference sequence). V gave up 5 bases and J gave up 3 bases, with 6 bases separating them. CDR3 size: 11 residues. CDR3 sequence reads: CSAGTTDTQYF. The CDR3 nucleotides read TGCAGTGCTGGAACAACAGATACGCAGTATTTT.

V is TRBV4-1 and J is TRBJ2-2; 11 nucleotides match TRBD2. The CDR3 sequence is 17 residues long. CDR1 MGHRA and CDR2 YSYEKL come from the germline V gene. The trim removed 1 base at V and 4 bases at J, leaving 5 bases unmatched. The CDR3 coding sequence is TGCGCCAGCAGCCAAGGACTAGCGGGACCAATCACCGGGGAGCTGTTTTTT. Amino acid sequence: CASSQGLAGPITGELFF.

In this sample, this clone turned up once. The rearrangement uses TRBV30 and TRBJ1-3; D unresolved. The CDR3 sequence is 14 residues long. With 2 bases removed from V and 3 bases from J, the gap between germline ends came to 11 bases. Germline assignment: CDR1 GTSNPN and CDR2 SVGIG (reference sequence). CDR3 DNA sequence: TGTGCCTGGAGTCCGGCGTTCGTTGGAAACACCATATATTTT. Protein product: CAWSPAFVGNTIYF.

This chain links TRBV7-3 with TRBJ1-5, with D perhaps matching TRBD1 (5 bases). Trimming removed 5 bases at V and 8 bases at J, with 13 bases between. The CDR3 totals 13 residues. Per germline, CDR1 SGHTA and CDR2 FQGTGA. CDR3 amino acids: CASSLLQGKPQHF. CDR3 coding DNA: TGTGCCAGCAGCCTTCTCCAGGGCAAGCCCCAGCATTTT.

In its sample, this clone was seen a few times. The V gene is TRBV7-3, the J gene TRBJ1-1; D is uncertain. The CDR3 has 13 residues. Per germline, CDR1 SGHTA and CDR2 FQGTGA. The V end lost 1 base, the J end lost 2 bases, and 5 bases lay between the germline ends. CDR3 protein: CASSLNANTEAFF. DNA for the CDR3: TGTGCCAGCAGCTTAAACGCCAACACTGAAGCTTTCTTT.

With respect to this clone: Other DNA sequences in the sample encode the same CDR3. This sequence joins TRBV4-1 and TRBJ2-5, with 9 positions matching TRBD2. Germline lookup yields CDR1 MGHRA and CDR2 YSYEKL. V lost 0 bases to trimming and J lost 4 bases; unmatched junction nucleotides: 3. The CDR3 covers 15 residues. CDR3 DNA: TGCGCCAGCAGCCAAGAGCGGGGGGGCGGAGAGACCCAGTACTTC. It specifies CASSQERGGGETQYF.

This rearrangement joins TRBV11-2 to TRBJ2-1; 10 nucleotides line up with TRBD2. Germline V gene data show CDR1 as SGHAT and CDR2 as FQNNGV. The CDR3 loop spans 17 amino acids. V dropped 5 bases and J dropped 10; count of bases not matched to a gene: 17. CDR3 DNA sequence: TGTGCCAGCAGCACCCTCGGGGAGGCTAGCGGGAGCAGGGAGCAGTTCTTC. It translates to CASSTLGEASGSREQFF.

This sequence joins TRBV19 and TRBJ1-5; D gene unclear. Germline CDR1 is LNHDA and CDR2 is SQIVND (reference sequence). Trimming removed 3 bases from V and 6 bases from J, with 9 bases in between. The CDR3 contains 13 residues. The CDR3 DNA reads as TGTGCCAGTAGTATTGGGCGGTTTCAGCCCCAGCATTTT. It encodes CASSIGRFQPQHF.

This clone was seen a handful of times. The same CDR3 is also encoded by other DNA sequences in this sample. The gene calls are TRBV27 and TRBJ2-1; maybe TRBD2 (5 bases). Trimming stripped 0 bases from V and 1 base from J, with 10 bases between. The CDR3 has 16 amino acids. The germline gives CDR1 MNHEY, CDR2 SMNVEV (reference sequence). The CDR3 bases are TGTGCCAGCAGTTTATCGTTAGCGTCTTCCTACAATGAGCAGTTCTTC. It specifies CASSLSLASSYNEQFF.

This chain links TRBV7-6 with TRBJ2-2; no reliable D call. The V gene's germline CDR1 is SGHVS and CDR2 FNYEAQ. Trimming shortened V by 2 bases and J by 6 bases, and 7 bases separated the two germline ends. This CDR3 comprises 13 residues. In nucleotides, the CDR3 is TGTGCCAGCAGCTTATCGCAGTCCGGGGAGCTGTTTTTT. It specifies CASSLSQSGELFF.

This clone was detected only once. CDR3 loop: CASSQETGLYTGELFF. In DNA form, the CDR3 reads TGCGCCAGCAGCCAAGAGACAGGGTTATACACCGGGGAGCTGTTTTTT. The chain employs TRBV4-1 and TRBJ2-2; 7 bases match TRBD1. This CDR3 spans 16 amino acids. Germline CDR1 MGHRA, CDR2 YSYEKL. The V and J ends lost 0 bases and 3 bases, in that order; junction bases with no gene match: 4.

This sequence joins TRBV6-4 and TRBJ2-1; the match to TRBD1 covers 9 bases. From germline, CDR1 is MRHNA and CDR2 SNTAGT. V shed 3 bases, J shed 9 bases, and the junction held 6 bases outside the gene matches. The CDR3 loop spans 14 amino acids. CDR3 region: CASSEDRGRGEQFF. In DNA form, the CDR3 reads TGTGCCAGCAGTGAGGACAGGGGAAGGGGTGAGCAGTTCTTC.

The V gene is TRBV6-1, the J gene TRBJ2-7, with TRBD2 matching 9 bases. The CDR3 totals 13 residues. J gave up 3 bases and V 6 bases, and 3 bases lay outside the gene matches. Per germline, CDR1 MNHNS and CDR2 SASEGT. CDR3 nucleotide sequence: TGTGCCAGCAGACTAGCGGGTTACTACGAGCAGTACTTC. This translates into CASRLAGYYEQYF.

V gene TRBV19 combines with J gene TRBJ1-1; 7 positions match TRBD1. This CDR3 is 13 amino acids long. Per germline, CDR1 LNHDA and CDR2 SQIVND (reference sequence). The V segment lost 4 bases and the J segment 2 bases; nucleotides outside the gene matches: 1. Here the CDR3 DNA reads TGTGCCAGTAGTAAAGGGGGCAACACTGAAGCTTTCTTT. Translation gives CASSKGGNTEAFF.

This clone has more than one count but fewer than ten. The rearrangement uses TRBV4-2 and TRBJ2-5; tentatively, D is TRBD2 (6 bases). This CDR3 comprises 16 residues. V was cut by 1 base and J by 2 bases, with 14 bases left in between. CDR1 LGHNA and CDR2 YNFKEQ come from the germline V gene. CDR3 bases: TGTGCCAGCAGCCAAGGTGTGGTAGCGGAGCAAGAGACCCAGTACTTC. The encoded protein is CASSQGVVAEQETQYF.

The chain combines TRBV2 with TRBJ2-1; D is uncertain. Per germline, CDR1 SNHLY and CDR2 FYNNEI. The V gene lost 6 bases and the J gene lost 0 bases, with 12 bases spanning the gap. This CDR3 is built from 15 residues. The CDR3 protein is CASSEAVSSYNEQFF. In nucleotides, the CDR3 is TGTGCCAGCAGCGAGGCGGTCAGCTCCTACAATGAGCAGTTCTTC.

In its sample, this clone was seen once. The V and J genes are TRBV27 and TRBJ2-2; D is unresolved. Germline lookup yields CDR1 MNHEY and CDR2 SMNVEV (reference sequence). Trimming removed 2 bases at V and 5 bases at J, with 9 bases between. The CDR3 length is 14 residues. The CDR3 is CASSLVATTGELFF. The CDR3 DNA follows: TGTGCCAGCAGTTTAGTTGCGACGACCGGGGAGCTGTTTTTT.

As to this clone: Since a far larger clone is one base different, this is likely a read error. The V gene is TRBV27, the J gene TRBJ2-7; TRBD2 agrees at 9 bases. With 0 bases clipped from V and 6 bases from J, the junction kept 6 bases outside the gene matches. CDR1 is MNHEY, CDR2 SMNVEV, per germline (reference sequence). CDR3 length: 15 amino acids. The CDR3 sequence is CASSLSVAGDGEQYF. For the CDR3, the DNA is TGTGCCAGCAGTTTATCTGTAGCGGGAGATGGCGAGCAGTACTTC.

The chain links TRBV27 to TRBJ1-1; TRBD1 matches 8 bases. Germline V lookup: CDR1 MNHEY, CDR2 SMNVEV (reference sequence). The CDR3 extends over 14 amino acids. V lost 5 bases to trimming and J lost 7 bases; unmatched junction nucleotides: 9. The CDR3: CASSPRDRHYEAFF. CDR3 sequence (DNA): TGTGCCAGCAGTCCCCGGGACAGGCACTATGAAGCTTTCTTT.

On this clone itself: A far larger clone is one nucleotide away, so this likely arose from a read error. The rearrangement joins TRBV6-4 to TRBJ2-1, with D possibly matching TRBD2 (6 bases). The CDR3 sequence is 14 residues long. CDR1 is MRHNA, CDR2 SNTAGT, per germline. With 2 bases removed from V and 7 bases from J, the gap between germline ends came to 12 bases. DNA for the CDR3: TGTGCCAGCAGTGACGTGGGCGGAGGGAATGAGCAGTTCTTC. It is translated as CASSDVGGGNEQFF.

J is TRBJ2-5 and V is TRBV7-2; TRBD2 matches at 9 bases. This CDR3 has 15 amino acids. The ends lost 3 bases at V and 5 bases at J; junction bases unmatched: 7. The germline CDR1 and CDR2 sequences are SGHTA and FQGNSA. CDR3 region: CASSFLGLARETQYF. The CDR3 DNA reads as TGTGCCAGCAGCTTTCTCGGACTAGCGCGCGAGACCCAGTACTTC.

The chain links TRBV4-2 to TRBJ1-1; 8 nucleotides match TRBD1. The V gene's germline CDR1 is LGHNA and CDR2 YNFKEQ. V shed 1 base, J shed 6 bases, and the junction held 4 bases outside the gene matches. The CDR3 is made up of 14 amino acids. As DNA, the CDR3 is TGTGCCAGCAGCCAAGCTCAGGGGGCTGCTGAAGCTTTCTTT. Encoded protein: CASSQAQGAAEAFF.

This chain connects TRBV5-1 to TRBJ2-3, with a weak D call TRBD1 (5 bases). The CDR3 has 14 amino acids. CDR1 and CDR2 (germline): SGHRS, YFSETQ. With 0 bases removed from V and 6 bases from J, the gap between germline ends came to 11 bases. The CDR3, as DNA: TGCGCCAGCAGCTTGGGACAGCTTTTGGATACGCAGTATTTT. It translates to CASSLGQLLDTQYF. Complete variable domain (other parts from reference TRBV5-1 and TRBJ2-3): KAGVTQTPRYLIKTRGQQVTLSCSPISGHRSVSWYQQTPGQGLQFLFEYFSETQRNKGNFPGRFSGRQFSNSRSEMNVSTLELGDSALYLCASSLGQLLDTQYFGPGTRLTVL.

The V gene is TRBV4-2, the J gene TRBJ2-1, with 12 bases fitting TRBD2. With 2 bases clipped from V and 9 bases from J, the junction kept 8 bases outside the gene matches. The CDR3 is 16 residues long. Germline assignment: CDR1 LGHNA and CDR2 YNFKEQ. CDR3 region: CASSQPPPSGRGEQFF. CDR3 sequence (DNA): TGTGCCAGCAGCCAACCCCCGCCTAGCGGGAGGGGTGAGCAGTTCTTC.

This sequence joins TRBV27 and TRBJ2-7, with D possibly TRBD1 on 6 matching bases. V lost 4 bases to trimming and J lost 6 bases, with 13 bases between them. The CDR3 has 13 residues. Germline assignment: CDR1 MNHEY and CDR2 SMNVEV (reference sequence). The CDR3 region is CASSSRTDREQYF. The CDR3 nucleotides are TGTGCCAGCAGTTCACGGACAGATCGCGAGCAGTACTTC.

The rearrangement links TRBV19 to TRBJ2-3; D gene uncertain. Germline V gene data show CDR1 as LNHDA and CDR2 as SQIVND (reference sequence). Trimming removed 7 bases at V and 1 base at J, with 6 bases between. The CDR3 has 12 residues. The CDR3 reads CASTSRTDTQYF. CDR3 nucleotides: TGTGCCAGTACAAGCCGCACAGATACGCAGTATTTT.